Shown below are 25 T cell receptor beta chains from a single sample sequenced in a study of T-cell reconstitution after alpha-beta-depleted transplantation in children. During its preparation, the TCRbeta library received unique molecular identifiers. TCRdb processed the PCR reads anew with MiXCR; each CDR3 protein has one entry. The sample has about 240,000 distinct CDR3 sequences, roughly a quarter seen once. This specimen consisted of PBMCs, obtained before TCRalphabeta/CD19-depleted stem cell transplant. Source of these receptors: a girl aged 2-10 years with Fanconi anemia, due to receive a stem cell transplant.

This clonotype has ten or more counts. The chain is built from TRBV6-5 and TRBJ2-5, with D tentatively TRBD1 (5 bases). Germline CDR1 reads MNHEY; CDR2 reads SVGAGI. V was clipped by 0 bases and J by 5 bases, with 16 bases between them. This CDR3 region has 16 residues. The CDR3 is CASSYSRWTPTETQYF. CDR3 in DNA: TGTGCCAGCAGTTACTCGCGCTGGACACCCACGGAGACCCAGTACTTC.

This clonotype was detected ten times or more. The rearrangement joins TRBV29-1 to TRBJ2-1, with a possible D match to TRBD2 (6 bases). CDR3 size: 13 residues. V lost 3 bases and J 0 bases, leaving 6 bases between the germline ends. Germline V gives CDR1 SQVTM, CDR2 ANQGSEA. This CDR3 is CSVERDSYNEQFF. The CDR3 DNA reads as TGCAGCGTTGAGCGGGACTCCTACAATGAGCAGTTCTTC.

This clonotype was detected a few times. This sequence joins TRBV20-1 and TRBJ2-7; D unresolved. CDR1 is DFQATT and CDR2 is SNEGSKA in the germline V gene (reference sequence). Deletions cut 2 bases from V and 0 bases from J, with 2 bases between. This CDR3 comprises 11 residues. The CDR3 loop is CSARISYEQYF. CDR3 nucleotides: TGCAGTGCTAGAATCTCCTACGAGCAGTACTTC.

This clonotype came up a few times. The chain employs TRBV5-1 and TRBJ1-1; tentatively, D is TRBD1 (6 bases). The germline V and J ends were trimmed by 2 bases and 2 bases, with 16 bases remaining between them. The V gene's germline CDR1 is SGHRS and CDR2 YFSETQ. The CDR3 loop spans 16 amino acids. This chain's CDR3 is CASSFFTGQLNTEAFF. The CDR3 region has the DNA TGCGCCAGCAGCTTCTTTACGGGACAACTAAACACTGAAGCTTTCTTT.

By sample fraction, this clonotype is medium-sized. The genes are TRBV3-1 and TRBJ2-1; 7 bases fit TRBD1. The length of the CDR3 is 15 residues. The V segment lost 5 bases and the J segment 4 bases; nucleotides outside the gene matches: 8. Germline loops: CDR1 LGHDT, CDR2 YNNKEL (reference sequence). CDR3 nucleotide sequence: TGTGCCAGCAGCTCTCGGGACAGCGATTACAATGAGCAGTTCTTC. This gives the protein CASSSRDSDYNEQFF.

V and J are TRBV5-1 and TRBJ2-7; 9 positions match TRBD1. Germline trimming cut 0 bases from V and 6 bases from J; bases unmatched to any gene: 10. Per germline, CDR1 SGHRS and CDR2 YFSETQ. CDR3 length: 16 residues. This chain's CDR3 is CASSLEGTGYLPEQYF. The CDR3 nucleotides read TGCGCCAGCAGCTTGGAGGGGACAGGGTACCTACCCGAGCAGTACTTC.

This clonotype was observed a few times. This rearrangement joins TRBV7-9 to TRBJ2-5; D tentatively fits TRBD1 or TRBD2 (5 bases each). V lost 5 bases to trimming and J lost 4 bases, with 17 bases between them. In germline, CDR1 is SEHNR, CDR2 FQNEAQ (reference sequence). This CDR3 spans 15 amino acids. In nucleotides, the CDR3 is TGTGCCAGCAGCGGATTGGGACCCAACAGAGAGACCCAGTACTTC. Protein product: CASSGLGPNRETQYF.

The sample holds many counts of this clonotype. The chain uses TRBV5-1 and TRBJ2-1; D gene ambiguous. V was pared by 2 bases and J by 5 bases, with 23 bases between. Germline-derived CDR1 and CDR2 are SGHRS and YFSETQ. This CDR3 has 18 residues. This CDR3 reads CASSLDLRTGSSNNEQFF. DNA for the CDR3: TGCGCCAGCAGCTTAGACCTTCGAACGGGTAGCTCGAACAATGAGCAGTTCTTC.

The table lists this clonotype with many counts. This chain connects TRBV7-3 to TRBJ2-5; 8 bases are a match to TRBD1. After removal of 6 bases from V and 3 bases from J, the junction contained 3 bases not matched to a gene. CDR1 and CDR2 (germline): SGHTA, FQGTGA. The CDR3 totals 13 residues. The chain's CDR3 is CASSLDREETQYF. The DNA for the CDR3 is TGTGCCAGCAGTTTGGACAGGGAAGAGACCCAGTACTTC.

The rearrangement uses TRBV29-1 and TRBJ2-5; the D gene could be TRBD1 or TRBD2 (6 bases each). Germline V lookup: CDR1 SQVTM, CDR2 ANQGSEA. This CDR3 has 15 amino acids. V was clipped by 4 bases and J by 5 bases, with 20 bases between them. The DNA for the CDR3 is TGCAGCGTTGGTGGAGGGGGTGGTTCAGGGGAGACCCAGTACTTC. This encodes CSVGGGGGSGETQYF.

The chain has TRBV20-1 and TRBJ1-5; TRBD1 is a possible D gene (6 bases). V was cut by 5 bases and J by 2 bases, with 10 bases left in between. Germline assignment: CDR1 DFQATT and CDR2 SNEGSKA (reference sequence). This CDR3 is 13 amino acids long. The CDR3 DNA reads TGCAGTGCTCTTAGACAGGGCAATCAGCCCCAGCATTTT. Amino acid sequence: CSALRQGNQPQHF.

This clonotype was found a few times. The V and J genes are TRBV20-1 and TRBJ2-3; TRBD2 agrees at 9 bases. The CDR3 is made up of 17 amino acids. The V segment lost 0 bases and the J segment 4 bases; nucleotides outside the gene matches: 11. CDR1 DFQATT and CDR2 SNEGSKA come from the germline V gene (reference sequence). The CDR3 DNA sequence: TGCAGTGCTAGAGATGATCTTGCGGGAGGGCCGGCAGATACGCAGTATTTT. Its protein is CSARDDLAGGPADTQYF.

V and J are TRBV20-1 and TRBJ2-1, with 7 nucleotides matching TRBD2. Germline V gene lookup returns CDR1 DFQATT and CDR2 SNEGSKA (reference sequence). This CDR3 region has 16 residues. The V and J ends lost 0 bases and 4 bases, in that order; junction bases with no gene match: 9. In nucleotides, the CDR3 is TGCAGTGCTAGAGATCCGGCTAGCGGATTGTACAATGAGCAGTTCTTC. It translates to CSARDPASGLYNEQFF.

CDR3 bases: TGTGCCAGCAGCTTAAGGGGCTACGGGACAGGGATGTACGAGCAGTACTTC. Translated, it gives CASSLRGYGTGMYEQYF. V gene TRBV7-8 combines with J gene TRBJ2-7; 9 bases agree with TRBD1. This CDR3 is built from 17 residues. The ends lost 2 bases at V and 4 bases at J; junction bases unmatched: 12. Germline V gene data show CDR1 as SGHVS and CDR2 as FQNEAQ.

This clonotype turned up a few times. The chain has TRBV20-1 and TRBJ2-1; 9 bases agree with TRBD2. This CDR3 has 15 amino acids. Germline trimming cut 5 bases from V and 5 bases from J; bases unmatched to any gene: 10. Germline CDR1 and CDR2: DFQATT and SNEGSKA (reference sequence). The CDR3 region has the DNA TGCAGTGCTCCCGCTTCCCTAGCGGGACACAATGAGCAGTTCTTC. Amino acid sequence: CSAPASLAGHNEQFF.

This clonotype has just a few counts. This rearrangement joins TRBV30 to TRBJ2-1; 9 positions agree with TRBD1. Per germline, CDR1 GTSNPN and CDR2 SVGIG (reference sequence). V shed 3 bases, J shed 2 bases, and the junction held 2 bases outside the gene matches. The CDR3 spans 14 residues. CDR3 bases: TGTGCCTGGAGCGGGGACAGGGCCTACAATGAGCAGTTCTTC. Translating gives CAWSGDRAYNEQFF.

This clonotype has just a few counts. V usage is TRBV2 and J usage is TRBJ1-1; TRBD1 might be the D (6 bases). The CDR3 runs to 13 residues. With 2 bases removed from V and 5 bases from J, the gap between germline ends came to 9 bases. Per germline, CDR1 SNHLY and CDR2 FYNNEI. For the CDR3, the DNA is TGTGCCAGCAGTGAATCGCAGGGGACTGAAGCTTTCTTT. Its protein product is CASSESQGTEAFF.

This clonotype was recorded many times. J is TRBJ2-1 and V is TRBV29-1; perhaps D is TRBD1 or TRBD2 (7 bases each). The CDR3 length is 18 residues. The V and J ends lost 2 bases and 1 base respectively, with 21 bases between them. Per germline, CDR1 SQVTM and CDR2 ANQGSEA. CDR3 in amino acids: CSVELWAGGGVSYNEQFF. DNA for the CDR3: TGCAGCGTTGAATTGTGGGCAGGGGGGGGAGTGTCCTACAATGAGCAGTTCTTC.

This clonotype was counted ten times or more. The J gene is TRBJ2-5, the V gene TRBV9, with TRBD2 matching over 7 bases. CDR3 length: 15 residues. V lost 0 bases and J lost 4; bases outside the gene matches: 6. Germline CDR1 SGDLS, CDR2 YYNGEE. Here the CDR3 reads CASSVGGGSGETQYF. The CDR3 bases are TGTGCCAGCAGCGTAGGGGGAGGGTCAGGAGAGACCCAGTACTTC.

The chain carries TRBV29-1 and TRBJ2-3, with 8 bases lining up with TRBD2. In germline, CDR1 is SQVTM, CDR2 ANQGSEA. The V and J ends lost 1 base and 1 base, in that order; junction bases with no gene match: 7. This CDR3 is built from 16 residues. This CDR3 reads CSVEGAVAGRTDTQYF. The CDR3 bases are TGCAGCGTTGAAGGGGCCGTAGCGGGGCGCACAGATACGCAGTATTTT.

The gene calls are TRBV6-4 and TRBJ2-7; the D gene is possibly TRBD1 (6 bases). The CDR3 spans 13 residues. Germline loops: CDR1 MRHNA, CDR2 SNTAGT. V gave up 4 bases and J gave up 4 bases, with 11 bases separating them. CDR3 in DNA: TGTGCCAGCAGTGTCGAAAGGGGGTACGAGCAGTACTTC. Encoded protein: CASSVERGYEQYF.

This clonotype was observed many times. The genes are TRBV10-3 and TRBJ1-1, with TRBD1 as a possible D gene (5 bases). Trimming left V 2 bases short and J 3 bases short, with 13 bases between. This CDR3 has 15 residues. Looked up from germline, CDR1 is ENHRY and CDR2 is SYGVKD. CDR3: CAISEPGSGDTEAFF. As DNA, the CDR3 is TGTGCCATCAGTGAGCCAGGGTCGGGGGACACTGAAGCTTTCTTT.

The rearrangement links TRBV5-4 to TRBJ1-4; 7 bases agree with TRBD1. Germline CDR1 is SGHNT and CDR2 is YYREEE (reference sequence). This CDR3 is 16 amino acids long. The trim removed 4 bases at V and 3 bases at J, leaving 9 bases unmatched. In DNA, the CDR3 is TGTGCCAGCAGCCCAACCCCGGGACAGTCTAATGAAAAACTGTTTTTT. Protein sequence: CASSPTPGQSNEKLFF.

This clonotype was observed at least ten times. The chain has TRBV20-1 and TRBJ2-5; D gene unclear. Between the trimmed V and J ends, which lost 2 bases and 2 bases, there was a span of 15 bases. Germline CDR1 is DFQATT and CDR2 is SNEGSKA (reference sequence). The CDR3 loop spans 15 amino acids. The CDR3 nucleotides read TGCAGTGCTAGATCCCCGGCCCCATTACAAGAGACCCAGTACTTC. Translating it yields CSARSPAPLQETQYF.

This rearrangement joins TRBV12-3 or TRBV12-4 to TRBJ2-1; unclear D gene. The V gene lost 1 base and the J gene lost 2 bases, with 12 bases spanning the gap. The CDR3 spans 16 residues. CDR3 nucleotide sequence: TGTGCCAGCAGTTTAGTCGGCCCTACTACCTACAATGAGCAGTTCTTC. Translating it yields CASSLVGPTTYNEQFF.